This note documents a single T cell receptor beta chain sequence. Its antigen is as yet unknown. This record comes from a study of cytomegalovirus exposure and HLA in healthy donors. V dropped 0 bases and J dropped 8 bases, with 11 bases sitting between them. The CDR3 is made up of 15 amino acids. Germline V gene data show CDR1 as LNHNV and CDR2 as YYDKDF (reference sequence). The primer mix had 60 Vbeta and 13 Jbeta primers. Some clones are missing from TCRdb's copy, which holds only in-frame ones; the method was immunoSEQ multiplex PCR. The table includes more than 110,000 clones, over 75% detected once. Study results and caveats: Researchers reported in a later analysis that a missense DCLRE1C variant was tied to TCR beta V- and J-gene trimming.

The TCR sequence derives from a man in his fifties in good health and CMV-seronegative. V gene TRBV15 combines with J gene TRBJ1-6, with D possibly matching TRBD1 (6 bases). Input material: PBMCs. DNA of the CDR3: TGTGCCACCAGCAGAGAGAACAGGGAAGATTCACCCCTCCACTTT. Translating it yields CATSRENREDSPLHF.